Listed here are 30 T cell receptor beta chains from one sample, sequenced in a study of T cells in localized non-small cell lung cancer. Only in-frame clones appear in the TCRdb table, and some are missing; sequencing was by immunoSEQ multiplex PCR. The table includes 24,000 or so clones, approximately 86% detected once. The specimen was peripheral blood, collected before any cancer treatment. The receptors here all came from a female donor over 55 with stage I lung adenocarcinoma.

The V gene is TRBV18, the J gene TRBJ2-1, with a possible D match to TRBD2 (5 bases). Between the trimmed V and J ends, which lost 5 bases and 11 bases, there was a span of 22 bases. The CDR3 consists of 15 residues. Germline-derived CDR1 and CDR2 are KGHSH and LQKENI. The CDR3 here is CASSSRPGSPVKQFF. The CDR3 nucleotides are TGTGCCAGCTCATCTAGGCCGGGGTCCCCTGTTAAGCAGTTCTTC.

V is TRBV6-1 and J is TRBJ2-7, with 10 bases lining up with TRBD2. Germline V lookup: CDR1 MNHNS, CDR2 SASEGT. CDR3 length: 16 residues. V shed 3 bases, J shed 7 bases, and the junction held 12 bases outside the gene matches. The CDR3 DNA sequence: TGTGCCAGCAGTGATCTAGGTCTAGCGGGAGTGGAAGAGCAGTACTTC. It codes for CASSDLGLAGVEEQYF.

The chain has TRBV14 and TRBJ1-2; 9 positions match TRBD1. The CDR3 has 15 residues. Germline V CDR1 and CDR2: SGHDN, FVKESK. Trimming cost V 3 bases and J 3 bases; bases outside gene matches: 5. CDR3 nucleotide sequence: TGTGCCAGCAGCCACAGGACAGGGGATGACTATGGCTACACCTTC. Protein: CASSHRTGDDYGYTF.

This rearrangement joins TRBV7-9 to TRBJ2-6; D tentatively fits TRBD1 or TRBD2 (5 bases each). The CDR3 totals 18 residues. V dropped 2 bases and J dropped 0 bases, with 14 bases sitting between them. The V gene's germline CDR1 is SEHNR and CDR2 FQNEAQ (reference sequence). The CDR3 here is CASSLNPVGVSGANVLTF. The CDR3 region has the DNA TGTGCCAGCAGCTTAAACCCGGTGGGGGTCTCTGGGGCCAACGTCCTGACTTTC.

CDR3 in amino acids: CASSLLGGRGGEQFF. The CDR3 region has the DNA TGCGCCAGCAGCTTGCTTGGCGGGAGGGGTGGTGAGCAGTTCTTC. J is TRBJ2-1 and V is TRBV5-1; 9 nucleotides line up with TRBD2. The ends lost 1 base at V and 9 bases at J; junction bases unmatched: 8. CDR1 and CDR2 from the germline V gene are SGHRS and YFSETQ. This CDR3 has 15 residues.

About this clone: The junction departs from the called germline gene at one end, perhaps through a read error. The CDR3 loop is CASSYQAPSGNAIYF. The CDR3 nucleotides read TGTGCCAGCAGTTACCAGGCGCCCTCTGGAAACGCCATATATTTT. The gene calls are TRBV6-5 and TRBJ1-3; D gene ambiguous. The CDR3 extends over 15 amino acids. Germline CDR1 is MNHEY and CDR2 is SVGAGI.

The rearrangement links TRBV5-1 to TRBJ2-4, with D perhaps assigned TRBD1 or TRBD2 (5 bases each). V was cut by 1 base and J by 15 bases, with 17 bases left in between. Germline V CDR1 and CDR2: SGHRS, YFSETQ. The CDR3 extends over 13 amino acids. The DNA for the CDR3 is TGCGCCAGCAGCTTGAACACGGGGCCGGGATGGTACTTC. Translated, it gives CASSLNTGPGWYF.

DNA for the CDR3: TGTGCCTGGAGTGTACCAGGGTCTGGAAACACCATATATTTT. Protein: CAWSVPGSGNTIYF. This rearrangement joins TRBV30 to TRBJ1-3, with D perhaps matching TRBD1 (5 bases). From germline, CDR1 is GTSNPN and CDR2 SVGIG (reference sequence). CDR3 length: 14 amino acids. V was pared by 0 bases and J by 1 base, with 7 bases between.

The CDR3 sequence is CASSIGTGRDTQYF. DNA of the CDR3: TGTGCCAGCAGTATCGGGACAGGTAGAGATACGCAGTATTTT. V usage is TRBV6-5 and J usage is TRBJ2-3; 8 bases are a match to TRBD1. V gave up 5 bases and J gave up 5 bases; unmatched junction bases: 6. The germline V gene has CDR1 MNHEY and CDR2 SVGAGI. The CDR3 covers 14 residues.

This sequence joins TRBV10-3 and TRBJ1-1; D is perhaps TRBD1 (5 bases). There are 13 residues in the CDR3. V gave up 2 bases and J gave up 5 bases, with 9 bases separating them. The germline V gene has CDR1 ENHRY and CDR2 SYGVKD. This chain's CDR3 is CAISEGDSTEAFF. The CDR3 DNA reads TGTGCCATCAGTGAGGGTGACAGTACTGAAGCTTTCTTT.

The J gene is TRBJ1-3, the V gene TRBV27; the D is unclear. CDR3 size: 13 residues. The germline V and J ends were trimmed by 6 bases and 2 bases, with 8 bases remaining between them. From germline, CDR1 is MNHEY and CDR2 SMNVEV (reference sequence). The CDR3 spells CASRETAGNTIYF. The CDR3 DNA is TGTGCCAGCAGAGAAACAGCTGGAAACACCATATATTTT.

V gene TRBV5-1 combines with J gene TRBJ2-6, with D uncertain. Germline V gene lookup returns CDR1 SGHRS and CDR2 YFSETQ. This CDR3 contains 16 residues. V was shortened by 5 bases and J by 0 bases, with 12 bases between the two germline ends. The CDR3, as DNA: TGCGCCAGCAGGCATGGCCAGACCTCTGGGGCCAACGTCCTGACTTTC. Translated, it gives CASRHGQTSGANVLTF.

This chain joins TRBV2 and TRBJ1-1; D not certain. Trimming pared 4 bases from V and 6 bases from J, leaving 15 bases between. Germline V CDR1 and CDR2: SNHLY, FYNNEI. The CDR3 loop spans 14 amino acids. The CDR3 region is CASSGGSYSAEAFF. DNA for the CDR3: TGTGCCAGCAGTGGCGGGAGCTACAGTGCTGAAGCTTTCTTT.

The J gene is TRBJ2-2, the V gene TRBV29-1; perhaps TRBD2 as D (6 bases). Germline-derived CDR1 and CDR2 are SQVTM and ANQGSEA. The ends were cut back, 0 bases at V and 5 bases at J, with 16 bases in the middle. This CDR3 has 16 residues. CDR3 nucleotides: TGCAGCGTTGAAGACGTCCGGAGGGGAGTGACCGGGGAGCTGTTTTTT. Amino acid sequence: CSVEDVRRGVTGELFF.

This clone was recorded only once. The chain links TRBV4-2 to TRBJ1-5, with D possibly matching TRBD1 (6 bases). Trimming cost V 4 bases and J 7 bases, with 17 bases left between them. Germline CDR1 LGHNA, CDR2 YNFKEQ. The CDR3 extends over 15 amino acids. CDR3 loop: CASSPRGQVAQPQHF. CDR3 in DNA: TGTGCCAGCAGCCCCAGGGGTCAGGTTGCACAGCCCCAGCATTTT.

The chain combines TRBV18 with TRBJ2-3; 8 nucleotides align to TRBD2. CDR1 and CDR2 (germline): KGHSH, LQKENI. Trimming at V came to 2 bases and at J to 4 bases, leaving 8 bases not matched to a gene. CDR3 length equals 16 residues. CDR3 nucleotide sequence: TGTGCCAGCTCACCAAGTCGGGAGGGGTTAGCAGATACGCAGTATTTT. Translating gives CASSPSREGLADTQYF.

This rearrangement joins TRBV5-1 to TRBJ2-2; tentative D call: TRBD2 (5 bases). The CDR3 has 14 residues. Germline V gene lookup returns CDR1 SGHRS and CDR2 YFSETQ. Trimming left V 0 bases short and J 6 bases short, with 9 bases between. CDR3 sequence: CASSLAGVSGELFF. CDR3 DNA: TGCGCCAGCAGCTTGGCCGGGGTTTCCGGGGAGCTGTTTTTT. Using reference TRBV5-1 and TRBJ2-2 for the parts outside the CDR3, the full variable domain is KAGVTQTPRYLIKTRGQQVTLSCSPISGHRSVSWYQQTPGQGLQFLFEYFSETQRNKGNFPGRFSGRQFSNSRSEMNVSTLELGDSALYLCASSLAGVSGELFFGEGSRLTVL.

The J gene is TRBJ2-5, the V gene TRBV30; possibly TRBD1 or TRBD2 for D (5 bases each). V was trimmed by 5 bases and J by 7 bases, leaving 14 bases between them. CDR3 length: 12 amino acids. Per germline, CDR1 GTSNPN and CDR2 SVGIG (reference sequence). The CDR3 loop reads CAWAPGPGTQYF. The DNA of the CDR3 is TGTGCCTGGGCCCCGGGACCAGGGACCCAGTACTTC.

The chain has TRBV30 and TRBJ1-4, with TRBD1 as a possible D gene (6 bases). This CDR3 spans 14 amino acids. Germline V CDR1 and CDR2: GTSNPN, SVGIG (reference sequence). Trimming left V 2 bases short and J 8 bases short, with 15 bases between. CDR3 nucleotides: TGTGCCTGGAGTCGGGACAAGGCTTTGGAAAAACTGTTTTTT. Its translation: CAWSRDKALEKLFF.

This chain connects TRBV5-8 to TRBJ1-2, with D perhaps matching TRBD1 (5 bases). The germline gives CDR1 SGHTS, CDR2 YDEGEE. V gave up 0 bases and J gave up 4 bases, with 10 bases separating them. The CDR3 is made up of 14 amino acids. The CDR3 is CASSLDRLAYGYTF. CDR3 in DNA: TGTGCCAGCAGCTTGGACAGGTTGGCCTATGGCTACACCTTC.

The rearrangement uses TRBV18 and TRBJ1-1; D not certain. CDR3 length: 13 amino acids. CDR1 is KGHSH, CDR2 LQKENI, per germline. The V and J ends lost 6 bases and 1 base respectively, with 9 bases between them. The CDR3 region is CASSPRENTEAFF. In nucleotides, the CDR3 is TGTGCCAGCTCCCCGAGGGAGAACACTGAAGCTTTCTTT.

This clone was seen a few times. The chain combines TRBV25-1 with TRBJ1-4; 9 bases match TRBD1. The CDR3 sequence is 16 residues long. Unmatched junction bases numbered 8, after V lost 3 bases and J lost 6 bases. Germline CDR1 reads MGHDK; CDR2 reads SYGVNS. As DNA, the CDR3 is TGTGCCAGCAGTGATGGGGCCGGGACAGGGTATGAAAAACTGTTTTTT. It codes for CASSDGAGTGYEKLFF.

The chain uses TRBV4-1 and TRBJ1-6; TRBD1 matches at 7 bases. This CDR3 region has 15 residues. V trimming: 5 bases; J trimming: 6 bases; junction bases outside the gene matches: 7. Germline CDR1 reads MGHRA; CDR2 reads YSYEKL. The CDR3 sequence is CASSGLQGINSPLHF. CDR3 bases: TGCGCCAGCAGCGGATTACAGGGGATTAATTCACCCCTCCACTTT.

This clone was found once. The genes are TRBV7-6 and TRBJ2-5; D uncertain. Germline V CDR1 and CDR2: SGHVS, FNYEAQ. Deletions cut 2 bases from V and 9 bases from J, with 10 bases between. This CDR3 is built from 12 residues. This chain's CDR3 is CASSLSQSPQYF. CDR3 bases: TGTGCCAGCAGCTTATCCCAGAGCCCCCAGTACTTC.

The gene calls are TRBV5-1 and TRBJ2-2; 8 positions match TRBD2. This CDR3 comprises 15 residues. J lost 4 bases, V lost 2 bases, and 4 bases had no gene match. Germline assignment: CDR1 SGHRS and CDR2 YFSETQ. CDR3 protein: CASSFATSATGELFF. As DNA, the CDR3 is TGCGCCAGCAGCTTCGCGACTAGCGCCACCGGGGAGCTGTTTTTT.

The CDR3 is CASSLNARVDEQYF. In DNA form, the CDR3 reads TGTGCCAGCAGCTTAAATGCTAGGGTGGACGAGCAGTACTTC. This chain uses TRBV11-3 with TRBJ2-7; no definite D call. The V gene's germline CDR1 is SGHNT and CDR2 YENEEA. This CDR3 contains 14 residues. Between the trimmed V and J ends, which lost 2 bases and 5 bases, there was a span of 13 bases.

The V call is TRBV5-1, the J call TRBJ2-7, with 7 nucleotides matching TRBD2. Germline CDR1 is SGHRS and CDR2 is YFSETQ. This CDR3 spans 15 amino acids. V gave up 1 base and J gave up 4 bases; unmatched junction bases: 8. The CDR3 DNA is TGCGCCAGCAGCTTGACGGGGGGAGCGGGGTACGAGCAGTACTTC. Protein: CASSLTGGAGYEQYF. Variable domain in full (rest from reference TRBV5-1 and TRBJ2-7): KAGVTQTPRYLIKTRGQQVTLSCSPISGHRSVSWYQQTPGQGLQFLFEYFSETQRNKGNFPGRFSGRQFSNSRSEMNVSTLELGDSALYLCASSLTGGAGYEQYFGPGTRLTVT.

This chain joins TRBV7-9 and TRBJ1-3; the D is unclear. This CDR3 has 15 residues. The V gene's germline CDR1 is SEHNR and CDR2 FQNEAQ (reference sequence). The ends were cut back, 1 base at V and 4 bases at J, with 11 bases in the middle. The CDR3 coding sequence is TGTGCCAGCAGCTTAGTGGGTACCGGGGGAAACACCATATATTTT. This gives the protein CASSLVGTGGNTIYF.

V is TRBV5-6 and J is TRBJ2-7; D might be TRBD1 or TRBD2, each matching 5 bases. This CDR3 has 13 residues. Germline V lookup: CDR1 SGHDT, CDR2 YYEEEE. V lost 4 bases and J 6 bases, leaving 14 bases between the germline ends. DNA for the CDR3: TGTGCCAGCAGCCCCGGGACGGAGACCGAGCAGTACTTC. Residues: CASSPGTETEQYF.

The V and J genes are TRBV5-1 and TRBJ1-2; D is uncertain. V shed 0 bases and J shed 0 bases, with 9 bases lying between them. Germline values: CDR1 SGHRS, CDR2 YFSETQ. The CDR3 loop spans 15 amino acids. The CDR3 spells CASSLESAANYGYTF. CDR3 bases: TGCGCCAGCAGCTTGGAGTCAGCAGCTAACTATGGCTACACCTTC.